Shown below are 12 T cell receptor beta chains from a single sample sequenced in a study of cytomegalovirus exposure and HLA in healthy donors. It was with 60 Vbeta and 13 Jbeta primers that the PCR ran. Produced via immunoSEQ multiplex PCR; TCRdb's table is partial and in-frame only. This table has 120,000 or so clones, 75% to 85% appearing once. Material for sequencing was PBMCs. The receptors come from a man aged 18 to 29 in good health and CMV-seronegative.

The rearrangement uses TRBV25-1 and TRBJ2-1; a weak D match, TRBD1 (6 bases). Per germline, CDR1 MGHDK and CDR2 SYGVNS. The germline V and J ends were trimmed by 1 base and 5 bases, with 12 bases remaining between them. CDR3 length: 15 residues. This CDR3 reads CASSEFGAGDNEQFF. Written as DNA, the CDR3 is TGTGCCAGCAGTGAATTTGGTGCAGGGGACAATGAGCAGTTCTTC.

This chain connects TRBV5-5 to TRBJ2-7; D ambiguous. Germline CDR1 is SGHKS and CDR2 is YYEKEE (reference sequence). The CDR3 runs to 13 residues. The V gene lost 4 bases and the J gene lost 6 bases, with 14 bases spanning the gap. As DNA, the CDR3 is TGTGCCAGCAGCCGCACTCAACTTAGCGAGCAGTACGTC. Translating it yields CASSRTQLSEQYV.

V usage is TRBV19 and J usage is TRBJ2-5, with D unclear. With the DNA end fitting TRBJ2-7 better, the J assignment may be wrong. Germline assignment: CDR1 LNHDA and CDR2 SQIVND (reference sequence). CDR3 length equals 13 residues. The DNA of the CDR3 is TGTGCCAGTAGTAGCAGATCAGGCGCCGAGCAGTACTTC. Translating gives CASSSRSGAEQYF.

J is TRBJ2-7 and V is TRBV10-3, with TRBD2 matching 13 bases. CDR1 ENHRY and CDR2 SYGVKD come from the germline V gene. The CDR3 extends over 13 amino acids. The V and J ends lost 6 bases and 12 bases, in that order; junction bases with no gene match: 8. The chain's CDR3 is CAIRPGLAGVAYV. The CDR3 DNA sequence: TGTGCCATCAGGCCAGGACTAGCGGGAGTAGCGTACGTC.

Of note for this clone: Relative to the germline gene, one junction end is altered; a read error may explain this. This rearrangement joins TRBV4-2 to TRBJ1-5; no clear D. Germline V CDR1 and CDR2: LGHNA, YNFKEQ. The CDR3 is 15 residues long. CDR3 nucleotides: TGTGCCAGCAGCCAAGGCGAGGGCAGCACTCAGCCCCAGCATTTT. This gives the protein CASSQGEGSTQPQHF.

The V and J genes are TRBV4-3 and TRBJ2-7; 9 nucleotides agree with TRBD2. The germline V gene encodes CDR1 LGHNA and CDR2 YSLEER. CDR3 size: 18 residues. The J segment lost 2 bases and the V segment lost 2 bases, leaving 13 bases of the junction unmatched. CDR3 nucleotides: TGCGCCAGCAGCCAAAATACGCGCGTAGCGGGAGCCACCTACGAGCAGTACTTC. Translation gives CASSQNTRVAGATYEQYF.

The gene calls are TRBV6-6 and TRBJ1-2, with D tentatively TRBD1 (5 bases). V was cut by 2 bases and J by 5 bases, with 12 bases left in between. The germline V gene encodes CDR1 MNHNY and CDR2 SVGAGI (reference sequence). The CDR3 is 14 amino acids. CDR3 coding DNA: TGTGCCAGCAGTTACAGGGGTTTGGAATATGGCTACACCTTC. Translation: CASSYRGLEYGYTF.

The gene calls are TRBV27 and TRBJ2-3, with D possibly being TRBD2 (6 bases). Germline V CDR1 and CDR2: MNHEY, SMNVEV (reference sequence). Trimming removed 3 bases from V and 3 bases from J, with 7 bases in between. This CDR3 is 13 amino acids long. DNA for the CDR3: TGTGCCAGCAGTTTGCGGGGTACAGATACGCAGTATTTT. Amino acid sequence: CASSLRGTDTQYF.

The sample holds a few counts of this clone. This chain joins TRBV6-6 and TRBJ1-1; 7 nucleotides match TRBD1. This CDR3 contains 15 residues. CDR1 and CDR2 (germline): MNHNY, SVGAGI (reference sequence). Trimming cost V 6 bases and J 1 base; bases outside gene matches: 8. CDR3: CASRDTDRSNTEAFF. The CDR3 DNA follows: TGTGCCAGCAGAGATACGGACAGGTCGAACACTGAAGCTTTCTTT.

The chain links TRBV12-5 to TRBJ2-1; 7 bases align to TRBD2. From germline, CDR1 is LGHNT and CDR2 FRNRAP. CDR3 length equals 16 residues. Trimming took 0 bases from V and 6 from J; bases not matched to a gene: 8. As DNA, the CDR3 is TGTGCTAGTGGTTTGGTACTCGCGGGAGTTGTCAATGAGCAGTTCTTC. Its translation: CASGLVLAGVVNEQFF. The full variable domain, completed using reference TRBV12-5 and TRBJ2-1, is DARVTQTPRHKVTEMGQEVTMRCQPILGHNTVFWYRQTMMQGLELLAYFRNRAPLDDSGMPKDRFSAEMPDATLATLKIQPSEPRDSAVYFCASGLVLAGVVNEQFFGPGTRLTVL.

The gene calls are TRBV7-9 and TRBJ1-5; 8 nucleotides match TRBD1. This CDR3 has 16 amino acids. CDR1 and CDR2 from the germline V gene are SEHNR and FQNEAQ (reference sequence). V was clipped by 5 bases and J by 1 base; unmatched bases: 7. In DNA form, the CDR3 reads TGTGCCAGCAGCCCCGGACAGGGTAGAAGCAATCAGCCCCAGCATTTT. Translating gives CASSPGQGRSNQPQHF.

The V gene is TRBV4-1, the J gene TRBJ2-3; D is possibly TRBD2 (6 bases). The V end was cut by 4 bases, the J end by 4 bases, with 21 bases between. CDR1 MGHRA and CDR2 YSYEKL come from the germline V gene. The CDR3 length is 17 residues. The CDR3 here is CASSPARDWEPPDTQYF. The CDR3 DNA follows: TGCGCCAGCAGCCCCGCGAGGGACTGGGAACCCCCAGATACGCAGTATTTT.